These 31 T cell receptor beta chains originate from one sample sequenced in a study of lymphopenia after photon versus proton radiotherapy. Method: immunoSEQ multiplex PCR; TCRdb's copy keeps in-frame clones and lacks some. The table includes 29,000 or so clones, just under 90% detected once. The material sequenced was peripheral blood, taken from a patient treated with proton-based radiotherapy. These receptors were collected from a woman aged 60-70 years with cholangiocarcinoma. Some clones in this sample may be carry-over from other donors' samples.

The rearrangement joins TRBV21-1 to TRBJ1-6. TRBV21-1 is an annotated pseudogene. The length of the CDR3 is 16 residues. The CDR3: CASSPPRPDPSSPLHF. The CDR3 nucleotides are TGTGCCAGCAGCCCCCCTCGACCAGACCCTAGTTCACCCCTCCACTTT.

This clone has a single count. The chain is built from TRBV12-5 and TRBJ2-3; D is uncertain. There are 12 residues in the CDR3. Trimming cost V 2 bases and J 8 bases, with 8 bases left between them. Looked up from germline, CDR1 is LGHNT and CDR2 is FRNRAP. In DNA form, the CDR3 reads TGTGCTAGTGGTTTGAGTCCTGGTACGCAGTATTTT. It yields the protein CASGLSPGTQYF.

Note on this clone: A read error may account for a junction end that differs from germline. CDR3 in amino acids: CASSIDRSTSRHF. The CDR3 bases are TGTGCCAGTAGTATTGACAGGAGCACCTCGCGGCACTTC. The V call is TRBV19, the J call TRBJ2-7, with D perhaps matching TRBD1 (6 bases). The V gene's germline CDR1 is LNHDA and CDR2 SQIVND (reference sequence). This CDR3 has 13 amino acids.

In this sample, this clone turned up once. The chain uses TRBV30 and TRBJ1-2; D may be TRBD1 (5 bases). CDR1 GTSNPN and CDR2 SVGIG come from the germline V gene (reference sequence). The CDR3 has 13 residues. V lost 5 bases and J 8 bases, leaving 18 bases between the germline ends. DNA for the CDR3: TGTGCCTGGGGGGACTCCGGGGCGCGGGGCTACACCTTC. Translated, it gives CAWGDSGARGYTF. Full variable domain (outside the CDR3, taken from reference TRBV30 and TRBJ1-2): SQTIHQWPATLVQPVGSPLSLECTVEGTSNPNLYWYRQAAGRGLQLLFYSVGIGQISSEVPQNLSASRPQDRQFILSSKKLLLSDSGFYLCAWGDSGARGYTFGSGTRLTVV.

This clone came up a few times. The chain combines TRBV19 with TRBJ1-5; 11 nucleotides line up with TRBD1. In germline, CDR1 is LNHDA, CDR2 SQIVND (reference sequence). The CDR3 spans 16 residues. Losses at the gene ends were 4 bases for V and 3 bases for J; bases not matched to a gene: 5. CDR3 nucleotides: TGTGCCAGTAGTAGGGGGACAGGGGGAAACAATCAGCCCCAGCATTTT. Translated, it gives CASSRGTGGNNQPQHF.

In DNA form, the CDR3 reads TGTGCCAGCAGCACTCCGGACAGGGCCATCTACGAGCAGTACTTC. It codes for CASSTPDRAIYEQYF. This chain connects TRBV5-5 to TRBJ2-7; 8 bases map to TRBD1. Unmatched junction bases numbered 9, after V lost 4 bases and J lost 3 bases. The CDR3 length is 15 residues. CDR1 is SGHKS and CDR2 is YYEKEE in the germline V gene (reference sequence).

The V gene is TRBV9, the J gene TRBJ2-2, with 8 bases lining up with TRBD2. With V trimmed by 0 bases and J by 5 bases, 3 bases remained unmatched. The CDR3 sequence is 15 residues long. Germline V lookup: CDR1 SGDLS, CDR2 YYNGEE. CDR3 coding DNA: TGTGCCAGCAGCGTAGTGGGACTAGTTACCGGGGAGCTGTTTTTT. This codes for CASSVVGLVTGELFF.

The V call is TRBV29-1, the J call TRBJ1-5; D might be TRBD1 (6 bases). Trimming stripped 4 bases from V and 9 bases from J, with 19 bases between. The CDR3 extends over 14 amino acids. CDR1 SQVTM and CDR2 ANQGSEA come from the germline V gene. CDR3 loop: CSVGGDTKGGPQHF. In nucleotides, the CDR3 is TGCAGCGTTGGGGGGGACACAAAAGGGGGGCCCCAGCATTTT.

This chain uses TRBV7-2 with TRBJ2-7; D uncertain. The CDR3 contains 11 residues. CDR1 is SGHTA and CDR2 is FQGNSA in the germline V gene. Trimming stripped 5 bases from V and 3 bases from J, with 5 bases between. The CDR3 is CASSPYYEQYF. DNA for the CDR3: TGTGCCAGCAGCCCCTACTACGAGCAGTACTTC.

The sample holds one count of this clone. V gene TRBV7-2 combines with J gene TRBJ1-3; D is unresolved. The ends were cut back, 4 bases at V and 0 bases at J, with 7 bases in the middle. The CDR3 sequence is 14 residues long. CDR1 and CDR2 from the germline V gene are SGHTA and FQGNSA. In DNA form, the CDR3 reads TGTGCCAGCAGCTCCAGTTTCTCTGGAAACACCATATATTTT. Translating gives CASSSSFSGNTIYF.

V and J are TRBV5-1 and TRBJ2-7; D uncertain. In germline, CDR1 is SGHRS, CDR2 YFSETQ. This CDR3 spans 12 amino acids. The ends were cut back, 3 bases at V and 5 bases at J, with 9 bases in the middle. As DNA, the CDR3 is TGCGCCAGCAGCTCTACGGGTGACGAGCAGTACTTC. Translating it yields CASSSTGDEQYF.

The V call is TRBV7-2, the J call TRBJ2-1; 12 nucleotides line up with TRBD2. Germline V gene sequence: CDR1 SGHTA, CDR2 FQGNSA. The CDR3 consists of 15 residues. Trimming at V came to 7 bases and at J to 9 bases, leaving 10 bases not matched to a gene. CDR3: CASTPTSGRRGEQFF. The CDR3 DNA is TGTGCCAGCACCCCGACTAGCGGGAGAAGGGGTGAGCAGTTCTTC.

The table lists this clone with a few counts. The chain joins TRBV7-9 to TRBJ2-7, with D possibly matching TRBD1 (6 bases). In germline, CDR1 is SEHNR, CDR2 FQNEAQ (reference sequence). Trimming took 4 bases from V and 4 from J, leaving 20 bases between them. The CDR3 extends over 16 amino acids. The CDR3 sequence is CASSSKGAGASYEQYF. The CDR3 nucleotides are TGTGCCAGCAGCTCTAAAGGCGCAGGGGCCTCATACGAGCAGTACTTC.

J is TRBJ2-5 and V is TRBV29-1; D is undetermined. The length of the CDR3 is 12 residues. Germline V gene data show CDR1 as SQVTM and CDR2 as ANQGSEA. V lost 2 bases, J lost 2 bases, and 6 bases lay in between. The CDR3 nucleotides are TGCAGCGTTGAACACAAGCAAGAGACCCAGTACTTC. Its translation is CSVEHKQETQYF.

This chain connects TRBV5-4 to TRBJ1-1; no reliable D call. Trimming cost V 1 base and J 2 bases, with 0 bases left between them. Germline CDR1 and CDR2: SGHNT and YYREEE (reference sequence). This CDR3 contains 11 residues. The DNA for the CDR3 is TGTGCCAGCAGCTTGAACACTGAAGCTTTCTTT. Translation gives CASSLNTEAFF. Full variable domain (remainder filled in from reference TRBV5-4 and TRBJ1-1): ETGVTQSPTHLIKTRGQQVTLRCSSQSGHNTVSWYQQALGQGPQFIFQYYREEENGRGNFPPRFSGLQFPNYSSELNVNALELDDSALYLCASSLNTEAFFGQGTRLTVV.

The rearrangement joins TRBV7-2 to TRBJ2-7; the D gene is possibly TRBD1 (6 bases). The CDR3 has 13 residues. Trimming removed 3 bases at V and 8 bases at J, with 14 bases between. Germline V gene data show CDR1 as SGHTA and CDR2 as FQGNSA. CDR3 sequence reads: CASSFLPGDKQYF. The DNA for the CDR3 is TGTGCCAGCAGCTTCCTCCCAGGGGACAAGCAGTACTTC.

The V and J genes are TRBV21-1 and TRBJ2-1. TRBV21-1 is labeled a pseudogene. The CDR3 length is 14 residues. CDR3 sequence: CASSKAGSQNEQFF. The CDR3, as DNA: TGTGCCAGCAGCAAAGCCGGCAGCCAAAATGAGCAGTTCTTC.

The CDR3 region is CASSYGLRVTEQFF. The CDR3 DNA is TGTGCCAGCAGTTACGGACTAAGGGTTACTGAGCAGTTCTTC. V and J are TRBV6-5 and TRBJ2-1; perhaps TRBD2 as D (6 bases). Germline V gene lookup returns CDR1 MNHEY and CDR2 SVGAGI. The CDR3 extends over 14 amino acids. Trimming took 2 bases from V and 9 from J, leaving 14 bases between them.

V gene TRBV5-4 combines with J gene TRBJ2-7; D ambiguous. V shed 0 bases and J shed 5 bases, with 12 bases lying between them. Germline CDR1 reads SGHNT; CDR2 reads YYREEE (reference sequence). The CDR3 loop spans 14 amino acids. The CDR3 bases are TGTGCCAGCAGCTTGGAACTGTATGGGGACGAGCAGTACTTC. As protein: CASSLELYGDEQYF.

The rearrangement uses TRBV5-1 and TRBJ2-7; 9 bases are a match to TRBD2. The junction had 4 bases not matched to a gene; V was cut back by 0 bases and J by 0 bases. CDR1 and CDR2 (germline): SGHRS, YFSETQ. The CDR3 is made up of 16 amino acids. The CDR3 spells CASSLVAGGYSYEQYF. The DNA for the CDR3 is TGCGCCAGCAGCTTGGTTGCGGGGGGGTACTCCTACGAGCAGTACTTC.

V usage is TRBV7-2 and J usage is TRBJ2-7, with a possible D match to TRBD1 (6 bases). Per the germline V gene, CDR1 is SGHTA and CDR2 is FQGNSA. The V end was cut by 7 bases, the J end by 0 bases, with 16 bases between. There are 15 residues in the CDR3. CDR3 in amino acids: CASTTDGGSSYEQYF. DNA for the CDR3: TGTGCCAGCACCACAGATGGGGGCTCCTCCTACGAGCAGTACTTC. Full variable domain (missing parts from reference TRBV7-2 and TRBJ2-7): GAGVSQSPSNKVTEKGKDVELRCDPISGHTALYWYRQSLGQGLEFLIYFQGNSAPDKSGLPSDRFSAERTGGSVSTLTIQRTQQEDSAVYLCASTTDGGSSYEQYFGPGTRLTVT.

This clone was seen just once. CDR3 amino acids: CASSFQTSSKNIQYF. For the CDR3, the DNA is TGTGCCAGCAGCTTCCAGACTAGCTCCAAAAACATTCAGTACTTC. The J gene is TRBJ2-4, the V gene TRBV7-2, with TRBD2 matching 7 bases. The CDR3 runs to 15 residues. Unmatched junction bases numbered 4, after V lost 3 bases and J lost 2 bases. CDR1 and CDR2 from the germline V gene are SGHTA and FQGNSA. Combining the CDR3 with reference TRBV7-2 and TRBJ2-4 gives the whole variable domain GAGVSQSPSNKVTEKGKDVELRCDPISGHTALYWYRQSLGQGLEFLIYFQGNSAPDKSGLPSDRFSAERTGGSVSTLTIQRTQQEDSAVYLCASSFQTSSKNIQYFGAGTRLSVL.

DNA for the CDR3: TGTGCCAGCAGTTTAAGGAAAAGAGGGAATGAGCAGTTCTTC. Translating gives CASSLRKRGNEQFF. The rearrangement uses TRBV27 and TRBJ2-1, with a tentative D call TRBD2 (5 bases). This CDR3 comprises 14 residues. V was pared by 2 bases and J by 7 bases, with 12 bases between. Germline loops: CDR1 MNHEY, CDR2 SMNVEV (reference sequence).

This clone was seen a single time. The chain recombines TRBV7-2 with TRBJ2-1; D not resolved. The CDR3 loop spans 15 amino acids. Germline V gene lookup returns CDR1 SGHTA and CDR2 FQGNSA. V gave up 5 bases and J gave up 0 bases, with 11 bases separating them. The CDR3 is CASSHPPTSYNEQFF. The CDR3 region has the DNA TGTGCCAGCAGCCACCCCCCCACCTCCTACAATGAGCAGTTCTTC.

The chain carries TRBV2 and TRBJ2-5, with 7 bases aligning to TRBD2. The DNA end is a closer match to TRBJ2-7, so the J assignment may be wrong. Germline CDR1 SNHLY, CDR2 FYNNEI. The CDR3 spans 16 residues. In DNA, the CDR3 is TGTGCCAGCAGGGTGGGGGGTCTAGCGGCTAACTACGAGCAGTACTTC. Protein: CASRVGGLAANYEQYF.

This chain links TRBV5-6 with TRBJ2-7; TRBD1 or TRBD2 may be the D gene (5 bases each). Trimming pared 0 bases from V and 5 bases from J, leaving 6 bases between. The CDR3 extends over 12 amino acids. Germline assignment: CDR1 SGHDT and CDR2 YYEEEE. For the CDR3, the DNA is TGTGCCAGCAGCTTGGTGGGGGACGAGCAGTACTTC. Its translation is CASSLVGDEQYF.

This chain joins TRBV7-2 and TRBJ2-1; 8 nucleotides align to TRBD2. Germline-derived CDR1 and CDR2 are SGHTA and FQGNSA. The CDR3 spans 12 residues. V was pared by 3 bases and J by 13 bases, with 5 bases of the junction left unmatched. CDR3 sequence: CASSLDSGIQFF. The CDR3 DNA reads TGTGCCAGCAGCTTGGATAGCGGGATACAGTTCTTC.

This chain joins TRBV10-1 and TRBJ2-7, with D possibly being TRBD2 (6 bases). V was clipped by 3 bases and J by 7 bases, with 16 bases between them. The CDR3 runs to 14 residues. CDR1 and CDR2 (germline): WNHNN, SYGVQD (reference sequence). As DNA, the CDR3 is TGCGCCAGCAGTGAATTCCGGGAGAGGAGGGAGCAGTACTTC. Protein: CASSEFRERREQYF.

This clone was observed a handful of times. CDR3 residues: CASRRETGNTIYF. CDR3 bases: TGTGCCAGCAGACGTGAAACGGGAAACACCATATATTTT. The J gene is TRBJ1-3, the V gene TRBV7-2; D uncertain. Germline lookup yields CDR1 SGHTA and CDR2 FQGNSA. V lost 6 bases to trimming and J lost 4 bases, with 10 bases between them. The CDR3 spans 13 residues.

The chain links TRBV4-2 to TRBJ2-1, with TRBD1 matching over 8 bases. Germline V gene data show CDR1 as LGHNA and CDR2 as YNFKEQ. J was trimmed by 0 bases and V by 0 bases; bases with no gene match: 4. This CDR3 comprises 17 residues. The CDR3 DNA sequence: TGTGCCAGCAGCCAAGATGGGACAGGATTCTCCTACAATGAGCAGTTCTTC. This gives the protein CASSQDGTGFSYNEQFF.

The chain uses TRBV27 and TRBJ2-7; D gene ambiguous. From germline, CDR1 is MNHEY and CDR2 SMNVEV (reference sequence). V lost 3 bases and J lost 3, with 9 bases in between. The length of the CDR3 is 13 residues. The CDR3 here is CASSFSALYEQYF. The CDR3 DNA is TGTGCCAGCAGTTTTTCCGCTCTCTACGAGCAGTACTTC.